The TCR beta chain described here comes from a study of early T cells in non-severe SARS-CoV-2 infection. The CDR3 is 15 amino acids. Unique molecular identifiers were added to individual cDNA molecules. Each CDR3 protein gets one entry after TCRdb re-called the 5' RACE reads with MiXCR. The sample yields about 80,000 distinct CDR3 sequences, about 12% seen once. This clonotype has more than one count but fewer than ten. This sequence was found in an adult who was a healthcare worker with PCR-confirmed SARS-CoV-2 infection or an uninfected control (not recorded which). V and J are TRBV3-2 and TRBJ2-1; TRBD1, the D gene given by the table, was not confirmed from the DNA. TRBV3-2 represents a pseudogene. Source material: whole blood. Here the CDR3 reads CASSQATGGYNEQFF. For the CDR3, the DNA is TGTGCCAGCAGCCAGGCCACCGGGGGCTACAATGAGCAGTTCTTC.